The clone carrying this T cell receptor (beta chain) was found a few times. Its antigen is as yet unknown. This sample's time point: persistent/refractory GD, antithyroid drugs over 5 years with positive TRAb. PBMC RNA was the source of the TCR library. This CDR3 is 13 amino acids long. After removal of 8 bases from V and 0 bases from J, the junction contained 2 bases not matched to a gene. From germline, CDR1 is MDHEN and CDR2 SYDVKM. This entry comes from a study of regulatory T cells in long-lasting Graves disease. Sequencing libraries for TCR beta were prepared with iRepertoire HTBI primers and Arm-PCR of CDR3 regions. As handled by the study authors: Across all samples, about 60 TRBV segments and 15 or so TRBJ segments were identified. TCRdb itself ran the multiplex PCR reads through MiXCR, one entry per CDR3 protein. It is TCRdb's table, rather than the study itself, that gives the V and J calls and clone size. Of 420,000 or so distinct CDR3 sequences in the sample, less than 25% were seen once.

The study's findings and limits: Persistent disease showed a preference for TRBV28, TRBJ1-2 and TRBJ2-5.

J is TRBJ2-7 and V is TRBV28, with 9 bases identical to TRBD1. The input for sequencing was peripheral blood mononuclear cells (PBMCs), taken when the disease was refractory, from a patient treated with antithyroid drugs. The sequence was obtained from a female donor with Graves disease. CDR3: CASGTGLSYEQYF. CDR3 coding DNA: TGTGCCAGCGGGACAGGGCTCTCCTACGAGCAGTACTTC.